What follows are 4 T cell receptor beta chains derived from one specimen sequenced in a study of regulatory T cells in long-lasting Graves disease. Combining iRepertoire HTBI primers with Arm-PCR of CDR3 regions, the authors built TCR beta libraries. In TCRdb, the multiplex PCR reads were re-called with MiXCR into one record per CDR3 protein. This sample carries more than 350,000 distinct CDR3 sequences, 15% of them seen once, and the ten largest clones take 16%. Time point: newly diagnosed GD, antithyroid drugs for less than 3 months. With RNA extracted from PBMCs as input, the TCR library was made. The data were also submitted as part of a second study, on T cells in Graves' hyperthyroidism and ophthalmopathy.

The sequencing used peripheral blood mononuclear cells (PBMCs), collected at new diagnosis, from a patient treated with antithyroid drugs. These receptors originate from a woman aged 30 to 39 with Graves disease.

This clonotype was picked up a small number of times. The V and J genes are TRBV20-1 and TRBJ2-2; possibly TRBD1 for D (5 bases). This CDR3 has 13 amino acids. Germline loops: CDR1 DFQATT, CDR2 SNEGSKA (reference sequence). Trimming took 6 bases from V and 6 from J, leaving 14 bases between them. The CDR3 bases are TGCAGTGCCAGTCCCAGGGTTGCCGGGGAGCTGTTTTTT. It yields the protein CSASPRVAGELFF.

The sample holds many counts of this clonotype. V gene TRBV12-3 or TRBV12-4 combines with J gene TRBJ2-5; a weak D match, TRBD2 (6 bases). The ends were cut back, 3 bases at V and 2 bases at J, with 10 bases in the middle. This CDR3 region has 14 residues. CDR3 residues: CASSLGGKQETQYF. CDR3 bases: TGTGCCAGCAGTTTGGGCGGGAAACAAGAGACCCAGTACTTC.

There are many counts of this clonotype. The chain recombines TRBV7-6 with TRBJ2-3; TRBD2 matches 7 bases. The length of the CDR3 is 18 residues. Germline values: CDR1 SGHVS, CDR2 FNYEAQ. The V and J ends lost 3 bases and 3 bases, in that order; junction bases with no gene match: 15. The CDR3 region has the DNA TGTGCCAGCAGCTTTTTAGGGAGGGCGTTTACTGAAACAGATACGCAGTATTTT. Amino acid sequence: CASSFLGRAFTETDTQYF.

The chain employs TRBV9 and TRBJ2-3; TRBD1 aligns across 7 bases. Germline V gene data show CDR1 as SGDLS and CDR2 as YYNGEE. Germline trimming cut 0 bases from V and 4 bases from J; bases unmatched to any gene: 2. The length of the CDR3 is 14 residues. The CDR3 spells CASSVGQGSDTQYF. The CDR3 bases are TGTGCCAGCAGCGTAGGACAGGGATCAGATACGCAGTATTTT.